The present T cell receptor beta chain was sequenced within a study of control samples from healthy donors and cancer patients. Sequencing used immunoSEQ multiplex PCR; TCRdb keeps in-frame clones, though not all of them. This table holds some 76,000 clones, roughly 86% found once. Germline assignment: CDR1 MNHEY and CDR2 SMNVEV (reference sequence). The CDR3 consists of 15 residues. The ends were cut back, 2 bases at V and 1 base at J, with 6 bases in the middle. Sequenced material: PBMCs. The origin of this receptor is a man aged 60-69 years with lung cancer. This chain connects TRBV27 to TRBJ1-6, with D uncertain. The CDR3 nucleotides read TGTGCCAGCAGTTTAAGGGTATCCTATAATTCACCCCTCCACTTT. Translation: CASSLRVSYNSPLHF.